The next 29 T cell receptor beta chains were all read from a single sample in a study of cytomegalovirus exposure and HLA in healthy donors (TCRdb year 2017). The library was built by means of the immunoSEQ multiplex PCR assay. For the multiplex PCR, a mixture combining 60 forward primers for TCR Vbeta segments and 13 reverse primers for TCR Jbeta segments was used. The immuneACCESS repertoire file appears here via TCRdb, limited to in-frame rearrangements. These files lack a portion of the clones; in checked studies, under half of the deficit traces to unresolved V genes, and the cause of the others is not known. Within this sample are around 160,000 clones, with around 75% of them counted one time only. The ten largest clones capture around 4.9% of the sample. The sequenced material came from PBMCs. The receptors stem from a male donor in good health and CMV-seronegative.

The genes are TRBV21-1 and TRBJ1-3; the table's D gene call, TRBD1, was not cross checked with the DNA. TRBV21-1 is designated a pseudogene. The length of the CDR3 is 16 residues. CDR3 sequence: CASSKGPGPSGNTIYF. As DNA, the CDR3 is TGTGCCAGCAGCAAAGGCCCAGGCCCCTCTGGAAACACCATATATTTT.

This rearrangement joins TRBV4-1 to TRBJ2-2, with 7 bases identical to TRBD1. V shed 1 base, J shed 5 bases, and the junction held 4 bases outside the gene matches. CDR3 size: 15 residues. Germline-derived CDR1 and CDR2 are MGHRA and YSYEKL. As DNA, the CDR3 is TGCGCCAGCAGCCAAGGAGACAGGGCGACCGGGGAGCTGTTTTTT. This sequence encodes CASSQGDRATGELFF.

The chain employs TRBV21-1 and TRBJ2-5; the table gives TRBD2 as D, unverified against the DNA. TRBV21-1 is noted as a pseudogene. The CDR3 consists of 15 residues. CDR3 in DNA: TGTGCCAGCAGCAAAGGGTGGAGGTATCAAGAGACCCAGTACTTC. Protein sequence: CASSKGWRYQETQYF.

The gene calls are TRBV7-9 and TRBJ1-4, with TRBD1 matching over 7 bases. The CDR3 runs 15 residues. The germline V gene encodes CDR1 SEHNR and CDR2 FQNEAQ (reference sequence). Trimming at V came to 5 bases and at J to 7 bases, leaving 10 bases not matched to a gene. The CDR3 loop reads CASSRVTGRIEKLFF. The DNA for the CDR3 is TGTGCCAGCAGCCGCGTGACAGGGAGAATTGAAAAACTGTTTTTT.

This clone has just a few counts. This chain joins TRBV5-1 and TRBJ1-1, with D possibly being TRBD1 (5 bases). The CDR3 covers 14 residues. V shed 4 bases and J shed 0 bases, with 10 bases lying between them. The germline gives CDR1 SGHRS, CDR2 YFSETQ. The CDR3 nucleotides are TGCGCCAGCAGCGCCTCGACAGTGAACACTGAAGCTTTCTTT. Translating gives CASSASTVNTEAFF.

This chain joins TRBV5-1 and TRBJ2-1; D not certain. The CDR3 runs to 13 residues. The V end lost 4 bases, the J end lost 4 bases, and 9 bases lay between the germline ends. The germline gives CDR1 SGHRS, CDR2 YFSETQ. CDR3 sequence (DNA): TGCGCCAGCAGCCCGGAGAGTTACAATGAGCAGTTCTTC. It translates to CASSPESYNEQFF.

This sequence joins TRBV9 and TRBJ2-3; D gene unclear. This CDR3 contains 13 residues. V was cut by 3 bases and J by 3 bases, with 8 bases left in between. Germline V lookup: CDR1 SGDLS, CDR2 YYNGEE. Here the CDR3 reads CASSASGTDTQYF. CDR3 in DNA: TGTGCCAGCAGCGCCTCCGGGACAGATACGCAGTATTTT.

Turning to this clone: At one of its ends the junction is not consistent with the germline gene, which may arise from a read error. Other DNA sequences in this specimen translate into the identical CDR3. The V and J genes are TRBV5-1 and TRBJ1-6; 7 nucleotides align to TRBD1. The germline V gene has CDR1 SGHRS and CDR2 YFSETQ. This CDR3 has 18 residues. In DNA, the CDR3 is TGCGCCAGCAGCCTACAGGGGATAACAAACTACTATAATTCCCCCCTCCACTTT. It codes for CASSLQGITNYYNSPLHF.

This chain uses TRBV9 with TRBJ2-5; 7 bases are shared with TRBD1. The CDR3 has 15 amino acids. Germline V CDR1 and CDR2: SGDLS, YYNGEE. The junction had 3 bases not matched to a gene; V was cut back by 0 bases and J by 1 base. The CDR3, as DNA: TGTGCCAGCAGCGTAGAGGGGGCCACCCAAGAGACCCAGTACTTC. It translates to CASSVEGATQETQYF.

This clone appeared once. V is TRBV7-6 and J is TRBJ2-7; a weak D match, TRBD2 (6 bases). The germline V and J ends were trimmed by 1 base and 6 bases, with 13 bases remaining between them. The CDR3 extends over 14 amino acids. Germline values: CDR1 SGHVS, CDR2 FNYEAQ. CDR3 DNA sequence: TGTGCCAGCAGCTTAGAGAACGGGGGAGGCGAGCAGTACTTC. This translates into CASSLENGGGEQYF.

The gene calls are TRBV4-1 and TRBJ2-3; a weak D match, TRBD2 (5 bases). Germline loops: CDR1 MGHRA, CDR2 YSYEKL. The length of the CDR3 is 13 residues. The V gene lost 3 bases and the J gene lost 4 bases, with 8 bases spanning the gap. The CDR3 loop reads CASSQPGADTQYF. The DNA for the CDR3 is TGCGCCAGCAGCCAGCCCGGGGCAGATACGCAGTATTTT.

This chain uses TRBV19 with TRBJ2-7; tentative D call: TRBD2 (5 bases). Germline V gives CDR1 LNHDA, CDR2 SQIVND (reference sequence). The CDR3 runs 13 residues. Trimming pared 4 bases from V and 0 bases from J, leaving 7 bases between. The CDR3 loop reads CASSRGSSYEQYF. DNA for the CDR3: TGTGCCAGTAGTAGAGGGTCCTCCTACGAGCAGTACTTC.

J is TRBJ1-3 and V is TRBV2; 7 nucleotides match TRBD1. The CDR3 is made up of 14 amino acids. The J segment lost 0 bases and the V segment lost 6 bases, leaving 2 bases of the junction unmatched. Germline V lookup: CDR1 SNHLY, CDR2 FYNNEI. CDR3 nucleotide sequence: TGTGCCAGCAGAAGACAGGGCTCTGGAAACACCATATATTTT. It codes for CASRRQGSGNTIYF.

The rearrangement uses TRBV7-9 and TRBJ1-2; D unresolved. The V gene's germline CDR1 is SEHNR and CDR2 FQNEAQ (reference sequence). V lost 1 base to trimming and J lost 4 bases, with 16 bases between them. The CDR3 is 16 amino acids. CDR3 bases: TGTGCCAGCAGCTTAGATGTGGCAGCGACCCTCTATGGCTACACCTTC. This translates into CASSLDVAATLYGYTF.

This chain joins TRBV7-2 and TRBJ2-1, with D possibly being TRBD2 (5 bases). Germline loops: CDR1 SGHTA, CDR2 FQGNSA. The CDR3 is made up of 15 amino acids. V lost 1 base, J lost 2 bases, and 9 bases lay in between. CDR3 loop: CASSLGEGPYNEQFF. The DNA for the CDR3 is TGTGCCAGCAGCTTAGGCGAGGGCCCCTACAATGAGCAGTTCTTC. Combining the CDR3 with reference TRBV7-2 and TRBJ2-1 gives the whole variable domain GAGVSQSPSNKVTEKGKDVELRCDPISGHTALYWYRQSLGQGLEFLIYFQGNSAPDKSGLPSDRFSAERTGGSVSTLTIQRTQQEDSAVYLCASSLGEGPYNEQFFGPGTRLTVL.

The chain employs TRBV6-1 and TRBJ2-7, with 7 bases matching TRBD1. Germline loops: CDR1 MNHNS, CDR2 SASEGT. The CDR3 sequence is 12 residues long. The V segment lost 5 bases and the J segment 3 bases; nucleotides outside the gene matches: 1. The CDR3 is CASSRDSYEQYF. CDR3 bases: TGTGCCAGCAGTCGGGACAGCTACGAGCAGTACTTC.

This clone was found a few times. V gene TRBV7-2 combines with J gene TRBJ2-1; TRBD2 matches at 11 bases. The CDR3 has 16 amino acids. Trimming removed 5 bases from V and 5 bases from J; junction bases left unmatched: 8. From germline, CDR1 is SGHTA and CDR2 FQGNSA. The CDR3 DNA follows: TGTGCCAGCAGCCCATCCGGGACTAGCGGCCACAATGAGCAGTTCTTC. Residues: CASSPSGTSGHNEQFF.

The V call is TRBV4-1, the J call TRBJ2-5; 8 bases map to TRBD1. Per the germline V gene, CDR1 is MGHRA and CDR2 is YSYEKL. This CDR3 region has 16 residues. After removal of 3 bases from V and 3 bases from J, the junction contained 9 bases not matched to a gene. CDR3 amino acids: CASSHGTGRGEETQYF. The CDR3 DNA reads as TGCGCCAGCAGCCACGGGACAGGTCGTGGGGAAGAGACCCAGTACTTC.

This clone has just a few counts. The chain recombines TRBV28 with TRBJ1-2; D not certain. V lost 5 bases and J lost 4, with 8 bases in between. Germline V gives CDR1 MDHEN, CDR2 SYDVKM. The CDR3 is made up of 12 amino acids. The CDR3 reads CASSRDIYGYTF. The CDR3 DNA sequence: TGTGCCAGCAGTCGAGACATCTATGGCTACACCTTC.

V usage is TRBV2 and J usage is TRBJ2-2; tentatively, D is TRBD2 (6 bases). Germline V gene sequence: CDR1 SNHLY, CDR2 FYNNEI. The CDR3 contains 13 residues. Trimming pared 6 bases from V and 6 bases from J, leaving 11 bases between. CDR3 amino acids: CASREGRAGELFF. The CDR3 region has the DNA TGTGCCAGCAGGGAGGGGCGAGCCGGGGAGCTGTTTTTT.

J is TRBJ1-5 and V is TRBV28, with 8 positions matching TRBD1. V shed 7 bases, J shed 2 bases, and the junction held 4 bases outside the gene matches. Germline V gene data show CDR1 as MDHEN and CDR2 as SYDVKM. The CDR3 sequence is 14 residues long. The CDR3 sequence: CASKPQGGNQPQHF. The CDR3, as DNA: TGTGCCAGCAAGCCACAGGGGGGCAATCAGCCCCAGCATTTT. The full variable domain, its missing parts supplied by reference TRBV28 and TRBJ1-5, is DVKVTQSSRYLVKRTGEKVFLECVQDMDHENMFWYRQDPGLGLRLIYFSYDVKMKEKGDIPEGYSVSREKKERFSLILESASTNQTSMYLCASKPQGGNQPQHFGDGTRLSIL.

The chain combines TRBV9 with TRBJ1-3; the D gene is possibly TRBD1 (6 bases). V shed 4 bases and J shed 4 bases, with 9 bases lying between them. CDR3 length: 13 residues. CDR1 and CDR2 from the germline V gene are SGDLS and YYNGEE. DNA of the CDR3: TGTGCCAGCAGCTCTAGGGGGGGAAACACCATATATTTT. This sequence encodes CASSSRGGNTIYF.

The rearrangement uses TRBV7-6 and TRBJ1-5; D remains ambiguous. Germline V gives CDR1 SGHVS, CDR2 FNYEAQ. V was pared by 1 base and J by 1 base, with 5 bases between. There are 14 residues in the CDR3. CDR3 in amino acids: CASSLGMSNQPQHF. The CDR3 DNA follows: TGTGCCAGCAGCTTAGGTATGAGCAATCAGCCCCAGCATTTT.

The chain carries TRBV5-6 and TRBJ2-7; 8 positions agree with TRBD1. The J segment lost 2 bases and the V segment lost 4 bases, leaving 2 bases of the junction unmatched. Germline V lookup: CDR1 SGHDT, CDR2 YYEEEE. The CDR3 loop spans 13 amino acids. DNA of the CDR3: TGTGCCAGCAGCGTGGGACAGGCCTACGAGCAGTACTTC. It encodes CASSVGQAYEQYF.

V and J are TRBV4-2 and TRBJ2-1; weak D call: TRBD2 (6 bases). The CDR3 spans 13 residues. Germline loops: CDR1 LGHNA, CDR2 YNFKEQ. Trimming cost V 0 bases and J 10 bases, with 10 bases left between them. The CDR3 protein is CASSQDWAGEQFF. In DNA, the CDR3 is TGTGCCAGCAGCCAAGATTGGGCGGGGGAGCAGTTCTTC.

The J gene is TRBJ1-1, the V gene TRBV6-5; 8 nucleotides line up with TRBD1. The length of the CDR3 is 14 residues. The germline V gene has CDR1 MNHEY and CDR2 SVGAGI. V shed 5 bases, J shed 7 bases, and the junction held 9 bases outside the gene matches. CDR3 coding DNA: TGTGCCAGCAGTGCAACAGGGGGTCAGAGTGAAGCTTTCTTT. Its translation is CASSATGGQSEAFF.

V is TRBV2 and J is TRBJ2-3; 7 nucleotides agree with TRBD1. Germline V gene lookup returns CDR1 SNHLY and CDR2 FYNNEI. This CDR3 has 15 amino acids. V shed 7 bases, J shed 2 bases, and the junction held 9 bases outside the gene matches. The CDR3 loop is CASKRRDSPTDTQYF. Written as DNA, the CDR3 is TGTGCCAGCAAACGCCGGGACAGCCCCACAGATACGCAGTATTTT. Full variable domain (missing parts from reference TRBV2 and TRBJ2-3): EPEVTQTPSHQVTQMGQEVILRCVPISNHLYFYWYRQILGQKVEFLVSFYNNEISEKSEIFDDQFSVERPDGSNFTLKIRSTKLEDSAMYFCASKRRDSPTDTQYFGPGTRLTVL.

Only one count was recorded for this clone. The chain carries TRBV11-2 and TRBJ2-1; maybe TRBD1 (5 bases). This CDR3 has 13 amino acids. Germline V CDR1 and CDR2: SGHAT, FQNNGV. The V end lost 4 bases, the J end lost 9 bases, and 13 bases lay between the germline ends. CDR3 DNA sequence: TGTGCCAGCAGCTCACCCCAGGGCCCTGAGCAGTTCTTC. Protein sequence: CASSSPQGPEQFF.

This clone has a handful of counts. V gene TRBV10-1 combines with J gene TRBJ2-2; 9 positions match TRBD1. Trimming at V came to 5 bases and at J to 2 bases, leaving 12 bases not matched to a gene. Germline V gene sequence: CDR1 WNHNN, CDR2 SYGVQD (reference sequence). The CDR3 is 18 amino acids. Here the CDR3 reads CASSPVQGDRDNTGELFF. The CDR3 nucleotides are TGCGCCAGCAGTCCAGTTCAAGGGGACAGGGATAACACCGGGGAGCTGTTTTTT.